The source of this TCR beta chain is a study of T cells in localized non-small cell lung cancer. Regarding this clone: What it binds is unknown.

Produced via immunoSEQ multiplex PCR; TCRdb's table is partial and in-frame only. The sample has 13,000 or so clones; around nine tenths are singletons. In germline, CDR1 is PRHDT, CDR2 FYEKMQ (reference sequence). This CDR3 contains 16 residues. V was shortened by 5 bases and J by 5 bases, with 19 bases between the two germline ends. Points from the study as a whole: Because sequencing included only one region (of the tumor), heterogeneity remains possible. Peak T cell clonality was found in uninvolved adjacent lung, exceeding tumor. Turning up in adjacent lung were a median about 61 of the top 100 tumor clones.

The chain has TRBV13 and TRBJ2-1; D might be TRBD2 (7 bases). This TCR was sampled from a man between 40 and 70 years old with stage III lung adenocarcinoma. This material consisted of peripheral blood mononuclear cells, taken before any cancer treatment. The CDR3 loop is CASSPPRGGADNEQFF. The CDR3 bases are TGTGCCAGCAGCCCTCCTAGGGGGGGGGCCGACAATGAGCAGTTCTTC.